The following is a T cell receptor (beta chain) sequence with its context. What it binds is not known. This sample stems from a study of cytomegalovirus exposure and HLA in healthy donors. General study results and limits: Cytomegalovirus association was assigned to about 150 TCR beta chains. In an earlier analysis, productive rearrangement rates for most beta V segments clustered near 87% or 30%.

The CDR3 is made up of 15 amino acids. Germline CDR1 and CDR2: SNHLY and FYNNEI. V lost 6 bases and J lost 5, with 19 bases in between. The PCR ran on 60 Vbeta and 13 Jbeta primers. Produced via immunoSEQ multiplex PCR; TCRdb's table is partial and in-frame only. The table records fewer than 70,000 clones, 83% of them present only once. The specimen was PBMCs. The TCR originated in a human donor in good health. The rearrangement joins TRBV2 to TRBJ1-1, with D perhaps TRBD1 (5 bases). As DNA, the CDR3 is TGTGCCAGCAGCCCTCAGCTGTCCGGGGGGACTGAAGCTTTCTTT. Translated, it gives CASSPQLSGGTEAFF.